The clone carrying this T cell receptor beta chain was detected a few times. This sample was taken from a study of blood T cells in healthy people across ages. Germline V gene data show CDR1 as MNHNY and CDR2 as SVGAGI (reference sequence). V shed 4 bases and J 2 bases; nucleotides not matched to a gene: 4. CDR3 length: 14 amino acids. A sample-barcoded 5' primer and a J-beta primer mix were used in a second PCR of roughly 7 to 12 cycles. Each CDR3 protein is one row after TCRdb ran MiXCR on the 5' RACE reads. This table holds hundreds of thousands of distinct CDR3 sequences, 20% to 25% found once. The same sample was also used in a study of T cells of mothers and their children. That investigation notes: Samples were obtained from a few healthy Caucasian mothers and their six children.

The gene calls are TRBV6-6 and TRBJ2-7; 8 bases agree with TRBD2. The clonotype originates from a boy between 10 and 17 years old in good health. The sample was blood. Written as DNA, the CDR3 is TGTGCCAGCAGTTCCCCAGCGGGGGCCTACGAGCAGTACTTC. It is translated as CASSSPAGAYEQYF.